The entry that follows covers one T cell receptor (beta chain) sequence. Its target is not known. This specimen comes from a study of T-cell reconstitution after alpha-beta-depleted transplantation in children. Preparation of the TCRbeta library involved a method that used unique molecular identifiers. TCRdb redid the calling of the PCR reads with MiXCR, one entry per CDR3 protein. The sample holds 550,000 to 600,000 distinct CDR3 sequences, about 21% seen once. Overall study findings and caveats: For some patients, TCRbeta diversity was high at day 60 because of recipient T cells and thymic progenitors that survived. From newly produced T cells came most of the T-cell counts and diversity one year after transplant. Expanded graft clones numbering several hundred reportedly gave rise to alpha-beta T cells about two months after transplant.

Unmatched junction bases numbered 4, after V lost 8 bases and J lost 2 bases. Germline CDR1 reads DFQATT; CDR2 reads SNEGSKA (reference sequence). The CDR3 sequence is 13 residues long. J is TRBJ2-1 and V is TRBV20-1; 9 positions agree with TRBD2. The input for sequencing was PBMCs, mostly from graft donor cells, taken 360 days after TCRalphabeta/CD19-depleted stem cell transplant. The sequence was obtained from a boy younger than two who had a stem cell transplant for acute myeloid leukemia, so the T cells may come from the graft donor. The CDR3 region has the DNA TGCAGTTATAGCGGGGGTGCCTACAATGAGCAGTTCTTC. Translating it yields CSYSGGAYNEQFF.